Following are 3 T cell receptor beta chains from one sample sequenced in a study of chemoradiotherapy in HPV16-positive cancers. The repertoire was sequenced with immunoSEQ multiplex PCR; TCRdb's copy has only in-frame clones and lacks some. Here the sample spans fewer than 35,000 clones, 93% being singletons. The sequences come from blood, collected from a patient who underwent chemoradiotherapy. The receptors here all came from a human donor with HPV-associated anogenital cancer.

The rearrangement joins TRBV5-1 to TRBJ1-4, with a weak D call TRBD1 (6 bases). The CDR3 length is 18 residues. V shed 1 base and J shed 1 base, with 17 bases lying between them. CDR1 SGHRS and CDR2 YFSETQ come from the germline V gene. In DNA, the CDR3 is TGCGCCAGCAGCTTGTGGGGGGGCGCGTTGGTAACTAATGAAAAACTGTTTTTT. This gives the protein CASSLWGGALVTNEKLFF.

The V gene is TRBV18, the J gene TRBJ2-2, with 7 bases lining up with TRBD1. Losses at the gene ends were 3 bases for V and 3 bases for J; bases not matched to a gene: 10. The CDR3 is made up of 17 amino acids. The V gene's germline CDR1 is KGHSH and CDR2 LQKENI. The DNA for the CDR3 is TGTGCCAGCTCACCTTCCTTGACAGGGAAGGACACCGGGGAGCTGTTTTTT. Its translation: CASSPSLTGKDTGELFF.

The chain links TRBV4-2 to TRBJ2-3; 8 nucleotides match TRBD2. With 4 bases clipped from V and 3 bases from J, the junction kept 6 bases outside the gene matches. Germline CDR1 reads LGHNA; CDR2 reads YNFKEQ. The CDR3 contains 15 residues. Here the CDR3 reads CASSRSGSLTDTQYF. The CDR3 nucleotides are TGTGCCAGCAGCCGAAGCGGGAGCCTGACAGATACGCAGTATTTT.